This is a list of T cell receptor beta chains from one sample in a study of shared clonotypes between healthy human individuals. Sequencing used immunoSEQ multiplex PCR; TCRdb keeps in-frame clones, though not all of them. This table holds approximately 2,000,000 clones, 85% to 95% found once. The sample taken for sequencing was naive CD4+ T cells from PBMCs. These receptors were collected from a man aged 18 to 29 in good health. Some clones in this sample may be carry-over from other donors' samples. CDR3s include the opening cysteine and the closing phenylalanine or tryptophan.

TRBJ2-5 TRBV5-8 15 CATTTGGPPSGAQYF
TRBJ2-7 TRBV7-9 15 CASSLASGTAYEQYF
TRBJ1-6 TRBV5-1 16 CASSPLSDSYNSPLHF
TRBJ2-1 TRBV28 12 CASSYQWNEQFF
TRBJ2-7 TRBV7-2 11 CASSIVYEQYF
TRBJ2-7 TRBV4-1 17 CASSQAPPKGPFYEQYF
TRBJ2-1 TRBV9 15 CASSVSGQGNNEQFF
TRBJ1-5 TRBV10-3 13 CAISGLSNQPQHF
TRBJ2-5 TRBV7-9 13 CASSLGGGETQYF
TRBJ2-1 TRBV5-4 13 CASGYRDYNEQFF
TRBJ2-7 TRBV5-4 15 CASSEPGLAGGEQYF
TRBJ1-5 TRBV6-5 14 CASARNRADQPQHF
TRBJ2-7 TRBV6-1 14 CASSALAGTYEQYF
TRBJ2-7 TRBV2 16 CASSDSSVWTRELQYF
TRBJ1-1 TRBV2 11 CASSEGGVAFF
TRBJ2-4 TRBV15 11 CATSRGELLDF
TRBJ2-5 TRBV29-1 13 CSVGTGRVETQYF
TRBJ2-3 TRBV6-1 13 CATNRGRTDTQYF
TRBJ2-3 TRBV20-1 11 CSARARDTQYF
TRBJ2-3 TRBV11-2 12 CASSLLLGAQYF